A single sample gave rise to the 15 T cell receptor beta chains below, sequenced in a study of blood T cell repertoires in COVID-19. Measured with immunoSEQ multiplex PCR; TCRdb has only the in-frame clones, and not every one. This sample has about 43,000 clones, with 80% to 90% found just once. What was sequenced was peripheral blood. These receptors were obtained from a human donor in a cohort sampled during active COVID-19.

The chain carries TRBV30 and TRBJ1-5; the D is unclear. From germline, CDR1 is GTSNPN and CDR2 SVGIG (reference sequence). There are 13 residues in the CDR3. V gave up 0 bases and J gave up 4 bases, with 7 bases separating them. CDR3 amino acids: CAWSVDGNQPQHF. In nucleotides, the CDR3 is TGTGCCTGGAGTGTAGACGGGAATCAGCCCCAGCATTTT.

This chain links TRBV5-1 with TRBJ2-5; TRBD2 matches 7 bases. J was trimmed by 4 bases and V by 2 bases; bases with no gene match: 14. CDR1 and CDR2 from the germline V gene are SGHRS and YFSETQ. The CDR3 has 17 amino acids. The CDR3 is CASSLGHLLADAETQYF. Written as DNA, the CDR3 is TGCGCCAGCAGCTTAGGTCACCTTCTAGCGGATGCAGAGACCCAGTACTTC.

The rearrangement uses TRBV19 and TRBJ1-1; the match to TRBD1 covers 7 bases. The CDR3 has 16 residues. CDR1 and CDR2 from the germline V gene are LNHDA and SQIVND (reference sequence). J was trimmed by 4 bases and V by 2 bases; bases with no gene match: 10. The CDR3, as DNA: TGTGCCAGTAGTATAAGTGAGGGGGCGCGAGTCACTGAAGCTTTCTTT. This sequence encodes CASSISEGARVTEAFF.

This rearrangement joins TRBV4-2 to TRBJ1-5, with 9 bases identical to TRBD1. The V segment lost 3 bases and the J segment 6 bases; nucleotides outside the gene matches: 3. The CDR3 totals 14 residues. The germline V gene has CDR1 LGHNA and CDR2 YNFKEQ. In nucleotides, the CDR3 is TGTGCCAGCAGCCAGGGACAGGGAGTTCAGCCCCAGCATTTT. It translates to CASSQGQGVQPQHF.

The chain employs TRBV7-2 and TRBJ2-1; possibly TRBD1 for D (5 bases). V dropped 2 bases and J dropped 2 bases, with 7 bases sitting between them. This CDR3 comprises 14 residues. Germline lookup yields CDR1 SGHTA and CDR2 FQGNSA. Here the CDR3 reads CASSLNRPYNEQFF. The DNA of the CDR3 is TGTGCCAGCAGCTTAAACAGGCCCTACAATGAGCAGTTCTTC.

The gene calls are TRBV11-1 and TRBJ2-1, with TRBD1 matching 7 bases. V lost 1 base to trimming and J lost 2 bases; unmatched junction nucleotides: 2. The CDR3 sequence is 15 residues long. CDR1 and CDR2 from the germline V gene are SGHAT and FQDESV (reference sequence). CDR3 nucleotide sequence: TGTGCCAGCAGCTTAGGAGGGGGCACCTACAATGAGCAGTTCTTC. Protein sequence: CASSLGGGTYNEQFF.

This chain connects TRBV19 to TRBJ1-2, with 8 bases that match TRBD1. Germline CDR1 LNHDA, CDR2 SQIVND (reference sequence). Trimming took 7 bases from V and 3 from J; bases not matched to a gene: 10. CDR3 length equals 15 residues. CDR3 protein: CASTPSRGHDYGYTF. The DNA for the CDR3 is TGTGCCAGTACCCCGAGCAGGGGGCATGACTATGGCTACACCTTC.

The chain's CDR3 is CATSRDRYEQYF. The CDR3 nucleotides read TGTGCCACCAGCAGGGACAGATACGAGCAGTACTTC. This rearrangement joins TRBV15 to TRBJ2-7, with D possibly TRBD1 on 6 matching bases. Germline CDR1 reads LNHNV; CDR2 reads YYDKDF (reference sequence). V dropped 3 bases and J dropped 4 bases, with 7 bases sitting between them. The CDR3 is 12 residues long.

This clone was picked up one time. This chain joins TRBV10-3 and TRBJ2-7; D perhaps matches TRBD1 (6 bases). This CDR3 has 14 residues. Trimming left V 6 bases short and J 6 bases short, with 18 bases between. Germline V gene sequence: CDR1 ENHRY, CDR2 SYGVKD. The CDR3 DNA sequence: TGTGCCATCAGAGTACAGGGTGGTCTTACCGAGCAGTACTTC. Translation gives CAIRVQGGLTEQYF.

V usage is TRBV5-1 and J usage is TRBJ1-1; weak D call: TRBD1 (5 bases). Per germline, CDR1 SGHRS and CDR2 YFSETQ. The CDR3 runs 15 residues. Trimming took 5 bases from V and 4 from J, leaving 18 bases between them. CDR3 bases: TGCGCCAGCAGTCAGCCAGGGTCGGGCGGCACTGAAGCTTTCTTT. Translated, it gives CASSQPGSGGTEAFF.

Of note for this clone: An end of the junction does not agree with germline; a read error may underlie this. V usage is TRBV10-3 and J usage is TRBJ2-4; D possibly corresponds to TRBD2 (7 bases). The CDR3 is 12 amino acids. CDR1 ENHRY and CDR2 SYGVKD come from the germline V gene. The CDR3 protein is CAISELGGATDF. CDR3 in DNA: TGTGCCATCAGTGAGTTAGGGGGGGCTACGGACTTC.

This clone is medium-sized by share. V is TRBV4-2 and J is TRBJ2-1; D perhaps matches TRBD2 (7 bases). The germline V gene has CDR1 LGHNA and CDR2 YNFKEQ. Trimming took off 5 bases at V and 6 bases at J, with 20 bases between the two ends. The CDR3 has 16 residues. The CDR3 nucleotides read TGTGCCAGCAGCTCTCTACAGGGTGCGGGGGCCAATGAGCAGTTCTTC. The encoded protein is CASSSLQGAGANEQFF.

CDR3: CASSFDGGQPQHF. The DNA of the CDR3 is TGTGCCAGCAGCTTCGATGGAGGTCAGCCCCAGCATTTT. This chain uses TRBV7-9 with TRBJ1-5; D is uncertain. CDR1 is SEHNR, CDR2 FQNEAQ, per germline (reference sequence). V was pared by 3 bases and J by 6 bases, with 9 bases between. The CDR3 is made up of 13 amino acids.

The sample holds a few counts of this clone. The rearrangement links TRBV6-5 to TRBJ1-1; a possible D gene is TRBD1 (6 bases). V lost 8 bases and J lost 1, with 17 bases in between. Germline assignment: CDR1 MNHEY and CDR2 SVGAGI. CDR3 length: 15 residues. Here the CDR3 reads CASLNPGAWNTEAFF. DNA of the CDR3: TGTGCCAGCCTTAATCCAGGGGCGTGGAACACTGAAGCTTTCTTT.

The genes are TRBV14 and TRBJ2-7; TRBD2 might be the D (5 bases). V lost 0 bases and J lost 6, with 15 bases in between. The V gene's germline CDR1 is SGHDN and CDR2 FVKESK. The CDR3 runs 15 residues. CDR3 in DNA: TGTGCCAGCAGCCAAGACTTAGTCAGAGCGGCCGAGCAGTACTTC. Encoded protein: CASSQDLVRAAEQYF.